Sequencing of this T cell receptor beta chain was carried out in a study of blood T cell repertoires in COVID-19. Per the original data handling: Using reference gene primer amplification, nucleated cell counts were estimated. Here immunoSEQ multiplex PCR was the method, and the copy in TCRdb shows in-frame clones only, minus some. V, J and clone size are taken as reported in that table, and D and trimming were inferred from the DNA itself. The repertoire has 78,000 or so clones, over 75% of them found once; the top ten carry approximately 9.1%. The germline V gene has CDR1 SGHAT and CDR2 FQNNGV. The CDR3 is made up of 17 amino acids. In regard to this clone: At one end, the junction sequence differs from germline, possibly due to a read error. The same CDR3 can be traced to other DNA sequences in this sample.

The sequence was collected from a human donor in a cohort sampled during active COVID-19. This chain joins TRBV11-2 and TRBJ1-4, with 10 bases that match TRBD1. The specimen was peripheral blood. The CDR3 here is CASSVTGGRGTNEKLFF. CDR3 in DNA: TGCGCCAGCAGCGTGACAGGGGGCCGGGGCACTAATGAAAAACTGTTTTTT.